The clone carrying this T cell receptor beta chain was counted only a few times. Its antigen is not known. This CDR3 is built from 11 residues. CDR1 SQVTM and CDR2 ANQGSEA come from the germline V gene. V was cut by 3 bases and J by 10 bases, with 12 bases left in between. Expressed TCRB transcripts were sequenced because the isolated RNA had all been reverse transcribed beforehand. Repertoires were generated with immunoSEQ multiplex PCR, while TCRdb's copy carries only in-frame clones and drops some. The data contain about 620,000 clones, around a sixth of them singletons. Per donor, one heparinised blood draw averaged roughly 110 mL. This sample was taken from a study of beta chain features in type 1 diabetes. Study-wide results and caveats: Within the patient group, naive, central memory and Treg TCRB repertoires appeared more similar to each other than within healthy donors. An over-representation of cells with high TCR expression could result from cDNA sequencing.

The receptor comes from a man aged 18-30 years in good health. The V gene is TRBV29-1, the J gene TRBJ1-1; D gene ambiguous. Sequenced sample: naive CD4+ T cells from blood. The CDR3: CSVDEVRRAFF. Written as DNA, the CDR3 is TGCAGCGTTGATGAGGTCAGGAGAGCTTTCTTT.